This T cell receptor (beta chain) comes out of a study of blood T cell repertoires in COVID-19. Background on the study: Sites in the United States, Italy and Spain provided acute and convalescent COVID-19 samples. T cells, B-cell-depleted T cells, or PBMCs provided the cDNA or gDNA that served as material.

TCRdb's table, derived via immunoSEQ multiplex PCR, lists solely in-frame clones and lacks some. The repertoire includes 100,000 to 150,000 clones, roughly 82% of them detected once, and about 5.4% sits in the top ten. The CDR3 contains 15 residues. The J segment lost 4 bases and the V segment lost 4 bases, leaving 3 bases of the junction unmatched. Per germline, CDR1 SGHRS and CDR2 YFSETQ. Sequenced sample: peripheral blood. The clonotype originates from a human donor in a cohort sampled during active COVID-19. V and J are TRBV5-1 and TRBJ2-7, with 15 bases identical to TRBD2. The CDR3 nucleotides read TGCGCCAGCAGCCTCGGGACTAGCGGGGGGTACGAGCAGTACTTC. This sequence encodes CASSLGTSGGYEQYF. The complete variable domain, with remaining parts taken from reference TRBV5-1 and TRBJ2-7, reads KAGVTQTPRYLIKTRGQQVTLSCSPISGHRSVSWYQQTPGQGLQFLFEYFSETQRNKGNFPGRFSGRQFSNSRSEMNVSTLELGDSALYLCASSLGTSGGYEQYFGPGTRLTVT.